This passage covers 20 T cell receptor beta chains from one sample sequenced in a study of blood T cell repertoires in COVID-19. Here immunoSEQ multiplex PCR was the method, and the copy in TCRdb shows in-frame clones only, minus some. The profile shows more than 95,000 clones, roughly nine tenths of them singletons. Input material: peripheral blood. These TCRs come from a man between 65 and 79 years old who had recovered from COVID-19.

This clone was seen once. The V gene is TRBV7-2, the J gene TRBJ2-1; the D is unclear. Between the trimmed V and J ends, which lost 4 bases and 4 bases, there was a span of 8 bases. The CDR3 has 13 amino acids. Germline V gene sequence: CDR1 SGHTA, CDR2 FQGNSA. Here the CDR3 reads CASSSLRYNEQFF. CDR3 bases: TGTGCCAGCAGCTCCCTCAGATACAATGAGCAGTTCTTC.

There are a few counts of this clone. The chain is built from TRBV7-2 and TRBJ2-3, with D possibly being TRBD2 (6 bases). Germline loops: CDR1 SGHTA, CDR2 FQGNSA. The CDR3 runs 14 residues. V was pared by 3 bases and J by 0 bases, with 7 bases between. In nucleotides, the CDR3 is TGTGCCAGCAGCTTCAGCGGGAGCACAGATACGCAGTATTTT. Its protein product is CASSFSGSTDTQYF. Variable domain in full (rest from reference TRBV7-2 and TRBJ2-3): GAGVSQSPSNKVTEKGKDVELRCDPISGHTALYWYRQSLGQGLEFLIYFQGNSAPDKSGLPSDRFSAERTGGSVSTLTIQRTQQEDSAVYLCASSFSGSTDTQYFGPGTRLTVL.

The rearrangement uses TRBV10-2 and TRBJ1-1; 7 bases align to TRBD1. The CDR3 is 13 amino acids. Germline loops: CDR1 WSHSY, CDR2 SAAADI. J gave up 9 bases and V 4 bases, and 8 bases lay outside the gene matches. The CDR3 loop reads CASSGEEGAQAFF. CDR3 nucleotides: TGCGCCAGCAGTGGGGAGGAGGGGGCGCAAGCTTTCTTT.

V and J are TRBV6-2 or TRBV6-3 and TRBJ2-4; the match to TRBD1 covers 9 bases. Germline V lookup: CDR1 MNHEY, CDR2 SVGEGT. This CDR3 has 13 residues. The V gene end was trimmed by 4 bases and the J gene end by 6 bases; junction bases not matched to a gene: 1. The CDR3 protein is CASSSGQGNIQYF. In nucleotides, the CDR3 is TGTGCCAGCAGTTCGGGACAGGGAAACATTCAGTACTTC.

The chain links TRBV6-5 to TRBJ2-1, with 8 bases identical to TRBD2. V was clipped by 8 bases and J by 4 bases; unmatched bases: 10. The CDR3 runs 15 residues. In germline, CDR1 is MNHEY, CDR2 SVGAGI. The CDR3 here is CASAISGSEYNEQFF. DNA for the CDR3: TGTGCCAGCGCCATCAGCGGGAGCGAGTACAATGAGCAGTTCTTC.

The CDR3 region is CASSLVVRVAGDDNEQFF. The CDR3 nucleotides are TGTGCCAGCAGCTTAGTAGTACGAGTAGCGGGGGATGACAATGAGCAGTTCTTC. V gene TRBV7-2 combines with J gene TRBJ2-1, with 9 bases fitting TRBD2. Trimming cost V 1 base and J 5 bases; bases outside gene matches: 12. Germline CDR1 SGHTA, CDR2 FQGNSA. The CDR3 has 18 amino acids.

This chain joins TRBV5-1 and TRBJ2-2, with 10 bases aligning to TRBD1. The CDR3 runs 16 residues. With 4 bases clipped from V and 4 bases from J, the junction kept 7 bases outside the gene matches. CDR1 is SGHRS and CDR2 is YFSETQ in the germline V gene. CDR3 sequence reads: CASSVTGGAGTGELFF. The CDR3, as DNA: TGCGCCAGCAGCGTGACAGGGGGCGCCGGCACCGGGGAGCTGTTTTTT.

The chain recombines TRBV25-1 with TRBJ1-3; D gene ambiguous. V dropped 1 base and J dropped 4 bases, with 8 bases sitting between them. CDR1 is MGHDK, CDR2 SYGVNS, per germline. The CDR3 runs 14 residues. DNA of the CDR3: TGTGCCAGCAGTGAATTGACATACGGAAACACCATATATTTT. It translates to CASSELTYGNTIYF.

This clone was recorded only once. The chain combines TRBV6-2 or TRBV6-3 with TRBJ2-1; a possible D gene is TRBD2 (5 bases). Deletions cut 2 bases from V and 9 bases from J, with 17 bases between. Germline CDR1 and CDR2: MNHEY and SVGEGT. The CDR3 has 15 amino acids. CDR3 loop: CASSYEPTPRGEQFF. The CDR3 nucleotides are TGTGCCAGCAGTTACGAACCTACTCCCCGGGGTGAGCAGTTCTTC.

The CDR3 region is CASSFQGDHYGYTF. CDR3 DNA: TGTGCCAGCAGTTTTCAGGGGGACCACTATGGCTACACCTTC. This chain joins TRBV28 and TRBJ1-2, with 7 bases identical to TRBD1. The CDR3 spans 14 residues. CDR1 MDHEN and CDR2 SYDVKM come from the germline V gene. The ends lost 3 bases at V and 3 bases at J; junction bases unmatched: 4.

The CDR3 is CASSRQGGSNEKLFF. CDR3 nucleotide sequence: TGTGCCAGCAGCAGACAGGGCGGATCTAATGAAAAACTGTTTTTT. This chain connects TRBV11-2 to TRBJ1-4, with 7 positions matching TRBD1. The V and J ends lost 5 bases and 3 bases, in that order; junction bases with no gene match: 6. CDR1 is SGHAT and CDR2 is FQNNGV in the germline V gene. The CDR3 is 15 amino acids. Variable domain in full (rest from reference TRBV11-2 and TRBJ1-4): EAGVAQSPRYKIIEKRQSVAFWCNPISGHATLYWYQQILGQGPKLLIQFQNNGVVDDSQLPKDRFSAERLKGVDSTLKIQPAKLEDSAVYLCASSRQGGSNEKLFFGSGTQLSVL.

This chain connects TRBV7-3 to TRBJ2-3; 11 bases are shared with TRBD2. The V segment lost 5 bases and the J segment 6 bases; nucleotides outside the gene matches: 10. Germline CDR1 and CDR2: SGHTA and FQGTGA. The CDR3 loop spans 16 amino acids. This CDR3 reads CASSQPGLAVPDTQYF. The CDR3 coding sequence is TGTGCCAGCAGCCAACCGGGACTAGCGGTTCCCGATACGCAGTATTTT.

The rearrangement links TRBV7-3 to TRBJ2-7; 8 positions agree with TRBD2. This CDR3 is built from 16 residues. CDR1 and CDR2 from the germline V gene are SGHTA and FQGTGA. After removal of 2 bases from V and 2 bases from J, the junction contained 8 bases not matched to a gene. CDR3 DNA sequence: TGTGCCAGCAGCTTATTCGGGAGGGCCGATGCCTACGAGCAGTACTTC. Amino acids: CASSLFGRADAYEQYF.

The CDR3 coding sequence is TGCGCCAGCAGGACAGGGGGCGATGGTACAACTAATGAAAAACTGTTTTTT. This encodes CASRTGGDGTTNEKLFF. The rearrangement joins TRBV10-1 to TRBJ1-4; 10 bases are shared with TRBD1. V shed 6 bases and J 0 bases; nucleotides not matched to a gene: 7. The CDR3 extends over 17 amino acids. CDR1 WNHNN and CDR2 SYGVQD come from the germline V gene (reference sequence).

The chain links TRBV13 to TRBJ2-5; D may be TRBD2 (6 bases). Deletions cut 6 bases from V and 5 bases from J, with 13 bases between. The CDR3 is 13 residues long. Germline assignment: CDR1 PRHDT and CDR2 FYEKMQ (reference sequence). The chain's CDR3 is CASRGGPVETQYF. The CDR3 region has the DNA TGTGCCAGCAGGGGGGGTCCGGTTGAGACCCAGTACTTC.

The chain is built from TRBV9 and TRBJ2-2; 12 nucleotides agree with TRBD2. The CDR3 has 19 residues. The V gene end was trimmed by 4 bases and the J gene end by 1 base; junction bases not matched to a gene: 11. Germline V gene lookup returns CDR1 SGDLS and CDR2 YYNGEE. The CDR3 is CASSSRASGRAGNTGELFF. The CDR3 DNA reads as TGTGCCAGCAGCTCAAGGGCTAGCGGGAGGGCCGGGAACACCGGGGAGCTGTTTTTT.

V gene TRBV7-3 combines with J gene TRBJ2-3; D is possibly TRBD2 (5 bases). Trimming stripped 6 bases from V and 2 bases from J, with 15 bases between. Per the germline V gene, CDR1 is SGHTA and CDR2 is FQGTGA. CDR3 length: 15 amino acids. The CDR3 DNA sequence: TGTGCCAGCAGTAGGACTGGCCCTAACACAGATACGCAGTATTTT. Amino acid sequence: CASSRTGPNTDTQYF.

On this clone itself: One end of the junction varies from germline; a read error may be responsible. The chain combines TRBV6-5 with TRBJ1-4; D not certain. This CDR3 is built from 15 residues. Germline V gene sequence: CDR1 MNHEY, CDR2 SVGAGI. This CDR3 is CAGRQQRRVGEKLFF. CDR3 nucleotide sequence: TGTGCCGGCAGGCAACAGAGGCGGGTTGGGGAAAAACTGTTTTTT.

This clone appeared once. The chain links TRBV11-3 to TRBJ1-2; tentatively, D is TRBD1 (5 bases). The length of the CDR3 is 16 residues. The V and J ends lost 3 bases and 4 bases respectively, with 18 bases between them. The germline V gene encodes CDR1 SGHNT and CDR2 YENEEA. The CDR3 region has the DNA TGTGCCAGCAGCTTCCGTCCGACCCGGAGGGGCTATGGCTACACCTTC. This codes for CASSFRPTRRGYGYTF.

DNA of the CDR3: TGCGCCAGCAGCGGGTCGGGAATCGGGAACACTGAAGCTTTCTTT. It is translated as CASSGSGIGNTEAFF. The chain combines TRBV5-1 with TRBJ1-1; D is unclear. CDR1 and CDR2 from the germline V gene are SGHRS and YFSETQ. Trimming cost V 4 bases and J 1 base, with 14 bases left between them. CDR3 length: 15 residues.